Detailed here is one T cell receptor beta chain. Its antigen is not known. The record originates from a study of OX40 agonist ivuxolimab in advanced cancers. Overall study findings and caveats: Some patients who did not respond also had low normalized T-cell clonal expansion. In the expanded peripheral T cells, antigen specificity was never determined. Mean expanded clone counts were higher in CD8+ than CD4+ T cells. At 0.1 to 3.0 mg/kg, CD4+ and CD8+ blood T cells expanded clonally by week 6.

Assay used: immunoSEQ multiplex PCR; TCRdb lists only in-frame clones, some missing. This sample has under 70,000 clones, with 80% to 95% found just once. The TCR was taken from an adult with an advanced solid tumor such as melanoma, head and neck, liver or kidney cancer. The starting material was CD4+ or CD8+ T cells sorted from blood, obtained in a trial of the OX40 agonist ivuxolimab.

CDR3 protein: CAISTGVEAFF. The DNA of the CDR3 is TGTGCCATCAGTACAGGGGTTGAAGCTTTCTTT. The chain carries TRBV10-3 and TRBJ1-1, with 7 bases matching TRBD1. The CDR3 runs 11 residues. V shed 5 bases and J 7 bases; nucleotides not matched to a gene: 1. Germline-derived CDR1 and CDR2 are ENHRY and SYGVKD.